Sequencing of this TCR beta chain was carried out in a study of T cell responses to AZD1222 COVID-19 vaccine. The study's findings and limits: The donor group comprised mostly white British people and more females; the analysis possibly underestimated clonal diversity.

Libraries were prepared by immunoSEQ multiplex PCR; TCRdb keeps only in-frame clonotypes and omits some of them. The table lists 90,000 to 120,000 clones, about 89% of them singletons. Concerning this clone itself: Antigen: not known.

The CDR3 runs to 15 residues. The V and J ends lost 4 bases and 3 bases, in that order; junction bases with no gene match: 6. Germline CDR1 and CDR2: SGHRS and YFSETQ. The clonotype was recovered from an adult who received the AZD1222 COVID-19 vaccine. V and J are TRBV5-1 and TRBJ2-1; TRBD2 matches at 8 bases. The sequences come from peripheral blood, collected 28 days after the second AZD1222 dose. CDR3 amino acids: CASSAELADYNEQFF. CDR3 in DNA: TGCGCCAGCAGCGCGGAACTAGCGGACTACAATGAGCAGTTCTTC.